This T cell receptor (beta chain) was found in a study of cytomegalovirus exposure and HLA in healthy donors. Only in-frame clones appear in the TCRdb table, and some are missing; sequencing was by immunoSEQ multiplex PCR. The table lists tens of thousands of clones, 95% to 98% of them singletons, with around 0.78% in the top ten. General study results and limits: Using the classifier, cytomegalovirus status was reportedly diagnosed with high specificity and sensitivity.

In regard to this clone: Its antigen is undetermined.

CDR3 length: 17 residues. V shed 4 bases and J 8 bases; nucleotides not matched to a gene: 15. Germline V gene data show CDR1 as MGHRA and CDR2 as YSYEKL. The receptor's source is a man aged 18 to 29 in good health and CMV-seronegative. Sequencing was done on a sample of PBMCs. The chain combines TRBV4-1 with TRBJ2-1; 9 nucleotides match TRBD2. The CDR3 coding sequence is TGCGCCAGCAGCCTCCAGCTGCGGGAGGGCCTTCGTGATGAGCAGTTCTTC. It encodes CASSLQLREGLRDEQFF.